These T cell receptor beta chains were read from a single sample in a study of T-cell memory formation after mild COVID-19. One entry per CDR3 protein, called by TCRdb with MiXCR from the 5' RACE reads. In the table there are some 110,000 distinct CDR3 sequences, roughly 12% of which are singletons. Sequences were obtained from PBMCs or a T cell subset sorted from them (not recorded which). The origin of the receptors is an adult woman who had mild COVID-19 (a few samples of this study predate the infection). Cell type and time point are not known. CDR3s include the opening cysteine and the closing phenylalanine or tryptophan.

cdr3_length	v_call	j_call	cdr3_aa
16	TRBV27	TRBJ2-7	CASSPSGLATTYEQYF
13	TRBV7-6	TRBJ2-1	CASRPTFGGPQFF
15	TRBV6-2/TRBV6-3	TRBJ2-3	CASSRDSQSTDTQYF
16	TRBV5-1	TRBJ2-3	CASSLGSNPGTDTQYF
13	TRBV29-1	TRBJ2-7	CSVVRLNSYEQYF
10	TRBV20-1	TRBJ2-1	CSTEVDEQFF
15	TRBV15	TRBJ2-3	CATSRVGESTDTQYF
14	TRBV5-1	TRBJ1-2	CASSFGQGDDGYTF
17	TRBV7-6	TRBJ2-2	CASSLVFRELGSGELFF
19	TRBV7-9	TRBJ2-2	CASSLPGASGRQNTGELFF
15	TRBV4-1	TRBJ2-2	CASSQARAERGELFF
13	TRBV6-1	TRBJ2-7	CASYGGADYEQYF
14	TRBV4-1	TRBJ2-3	CASSPVRGTDTQYF
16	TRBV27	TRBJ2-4	CASSLSAGGSKNIQYF
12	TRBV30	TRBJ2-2	CAWQGVGGELFF
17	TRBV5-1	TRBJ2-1	CASSLSPLAGGRNEQFF
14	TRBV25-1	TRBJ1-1	CASSEYTGSAEAFF
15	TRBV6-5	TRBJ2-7	CASSYSTGVMGEQYF
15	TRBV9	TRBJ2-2	CASSVGGAPTGELFF
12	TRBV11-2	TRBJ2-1	CASSLGRAEQFF
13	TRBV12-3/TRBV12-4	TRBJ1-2	CASSLKGGYGYTF
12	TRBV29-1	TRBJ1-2	CSVGTSFGGYTF
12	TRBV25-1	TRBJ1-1	CASSAGTGEAFF
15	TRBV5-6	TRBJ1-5	CASSLDFYSNQPQHF
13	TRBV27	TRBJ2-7	CASSSLGSREQYF
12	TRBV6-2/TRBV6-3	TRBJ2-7	CASSYPGGEQYF
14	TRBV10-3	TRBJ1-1	CAIRREGILTEAFF